This T cell receptor beta chain emerged from a study of cytomegalovirus exposure and HLA in healthy donors. The V gene's germline CDR1 is SGDLS and CDR2 YYNGEE. V lost 0 bases and J lost 0, with 7 bases in between. This CDR3 comprises 14 residues. Libraries were prepared by immunoSEQ multiplex PCR; TCRdb keeps only in-frame clonotypes and omits some of them. The sample lists roughly 330,000 clones, around 90% occurring once. The sequence came from a woman in her 30s in good health and CMV-seropositive. The V and J genes are TRBV9 and TRBJ2-7; D possibly corresponds to TRBD2 (6 bases). Sequences were obtained from PBMCs. The CDR3 region has the DNA TGTGCCAGCAGCGTAGGCGGGGTCTCCTACGAGCAGTACTTC. Amino acids: CASSVGGVSYEQYF. Looking up the rest from reference TRBV9 and TRBJ2-7 gives the full variable domain: DSGVTQTPKHLITATGQRVTLRCSPRSGDLSVYWYQQSLDQGLQFLIQYYNGEERAKGNILERFSAQQFPDLHSELNLSSLELGDSALYFCASSVGGVSYEQYFGPGTRLTVT.